A selection of T cell receptor beta chains follows, all from one sample in a study of T cells expressing NK-cell markers. TCRdb reprocessed the 5' RACE reads and keeps a single row for each CDR3 protein, giving no DNA. Its listing shows more than 120,000 distinct CDR3 sequences. The sequenced sample consisted of blood T cells: a sorted CD56 or NKG2C T cell subset, CD4+ or CD8+ T cells, or bulk PBMC T cells (not recorded which). All receptors come from a young man in good health. The CDR3 runs from the conserved cysteine through the conserved F or W. Each record gives: V gene, J gene, CDR3 protein.

v_gene: TRBV11-2; j_gene: TRBJ1-4; CDR3aa: CASTGDFNEKLFF
v_gene: TRBV7-2; j_gene: TRBJ2-5; CDR3aa: CASSLGLAGYQETQYF
v_gene: TRBV29-1; j_gene: TRBJ1-2; CDR3aa: CSVEVRPYGYTF
v_gene: TRBV29-1; j_gene: TRBJ2-2; CDR3aa: CSAGGGAANTGELFF
v_gene: TRBV6-2/TRBV6-3; j_gene: TRBJ2-3; CDR3aa: CASWNGLAGEFTDTQYF
v_gene: TRBV5-1; j_gene: TRBJ2-1; CDR3aa: CASSLTGGNNEQFF
v_gene: TRBV14; j_gene: TRBJ2-1; CDR3aa: CASSQGLAQFF
v_gene: TRBV28; j_gene: TRBJ2-5; CDR3aa: CASSLAGQGAIAGETQYF
v_gene: TRBV5-5; j_gene: TRBJ1-1; CDR3aa: CASSLPWTGMNTEAFF
v_gene: TRBV4-1; j_gene: TRBJ1-6; CDR3aa: CASSQDWENSPLHF
v_gene: TRBV29-1; j_gene: TRBJ2-3; CDR3aa: CSVEGWADTDTQYF
v_gene: TRBV20-1; j_gene: TRBJ2-1; CDR3aa: CSARRSNYNEQFF
v_gene: TRBV5-1; j_gene: TRBJ2-5; CDR3aa: CASSDGVYQETQYF
v_gene: TRBV18; j_gene: TRBJ2-2; CDR3aa: CASSEDRVTGELFF
v_gene: TRBV28; j_gene: TRBJ2-7; CDR3aa: CASSSLIGYEQYF
v_gene: TRBV15; j_gene: TRBJ2-1; CDR3aa: CATSSERGSSEQFF
v_gene: TRBV19; j_gene: TRBJ2-7; CDR3aa: CASSIRPGDEQYF
v_gene: TRBV7-7; j_gene: TRBJ2-3; CDR3aa: CASSFGTGPDTQYF
v_gene: TRBV5-1; j_gene: TRBJ2-1; CDR3aa: CASSLAQGAHNEQFF
v_gene: TRBV20-1; j_gene: TRBJ2-1; CDR3aa: CSASSEFHEQFF
v_gene: TRBV4-3; j_gene: TRBJ2-2; CDR3aa: CASSQDLYASGIRGELFF
v_gene: TRBV9; j_gene: TRBJ2-5; CDR3aa: CASSPRPGTREQETQYF
v_gene: TRBV12-5; j_gene: TRBJ1-5; CDR3aa: CASGLYITYSNQPQHF
v_gene: TRBV25-1; j_gene: TRBJ2-2; CDR3aa: CASRDQGFTGELFF
v_gene: TRBV7-9; j_gene: TRBJ2-7; CDR3aa: CAREQLNKSYEQYF
v_gene: TRBV4-1; j_gene: TRBJ2-4; CDR3aa: CASSQEGVGTIQYF
v_gene: TRBV7-8; j_gene: TRBJ2-1; CDR3aa: CASSPRSGSHNEQFF
v_gene: TRBV5-4; j_gene: TRBJ1-3; CDR3aa: CASSFRDSGNTIYF
v_gene: TRBV27; j_gene: TRBJ2-5; CDR3aa: CASGTTRGPETQYF
v_gene: TRBV19; j_gene: TRBJ2-5; CDR3aa: CASTGVDLETQYF
v_gene: TRBV27; j_gene: TRBJ2-5; CDR3aa: CASRSLAGSMAQYF
v_gene: TRBV30; j_gene: TRBJ2-5; CDR3aa: CAWSVEVGQETQYF
v_gene: TRBV5-1; j_gene: TRBJ1-2; CDR3aa: CASSLMGGDGIDGYTF
v_gene: TRBV6-2/TRBV6-3; j_gene: TRBJ2-2; CDR3aa: CASIHQGTGELFF
v_gene: TRBV30; j_gene: TRBJ2-1; CDR3aa: CACWGESHNEQFF
v_gene: TRBV27; j_gene: TRBJ2-5; CDR3aa: CASSSTGLLETQYF
v_gene: TRBV4-3; j_gene: TRBJ1-1; CDR3aa: CASSQEGGGTEAFF
v_gene: TRBV12-3/TRBV12-4; j_gene: TRBJ2-5; CDR3aa: CASSVRWTSGNQETQYF
v_gene: TRBV5-8; j_gene: TRBJ2-1; CDR3aa: CASSLGWHPYNEQFF
v_gene: TRBV4-3; j_gene: TRBJ1-1; CDR3aa: CASSQGGVENTEAFF
v_gene: TRBV7-9; j_gene: TRBJ1-4; CDR3aa: CASSLAFHGLNEKLFF
v_gene: TRBV12-3/TRBV12-4; j_gene: TRBJ2-4; CDR3aa: CASNEIGEDIQYF
v_gene: TRBV29-1; j_gene: TRBJ2-1; CDR3aa: CSVSPWGRAPGSEQFF
v_gene: TRBV12-5; j_gene: TRBJ2-3; CDR3aa: CASGLSRASDTQYF
v_gene: TRBV12-3/TRBV12-4; j_gene: TRBJ2-3; CDR3aa: CASSSGTTTSTDTQYF
v_gene: TRBV7-9; j_gene: TRBJ2-1; CDR3aa: CASRTTSGTSYNEQFF
v_gene: TRBV13; j_gene: TRBJ2-3; CDR3aa: CASSSPGTGRPTQYF
v_gene: TRBV5-6; j_gene: TRBJ2-2; CDR3aa: CASTPNADNTGELFF
v_gene: TRBV5-4; j_gene: TRBJ2-4; CDR3aa: CASSGETEENIQYF
v_gene: TRBV19; j_gene: TRBJ2-5; CDR3aa: CASSSLLGGDTPPGTQYF
v_gene: TRBV7-9; j_gene: TRBJ2-3; CDR3aa: CASSSLRTSGSDTQYF
v_gene: TRBV4-1; j_gene: TRBJ2-1; CDR3aa: CASSQGGGYNEQFF
v_gene: TRBV12-3/TRBV12-4; j_gene: TRBJ1-4; CDR3aa: CASSWGRAATNEKLFF
v_gene: TRBV20-1; j_gene: TRBJ1-1; CDR3aa: CSARVPSGQAHLRDTEAFF
v_gene: TRBV4-1; j_gene: TRBJ2-7; CDR3aa: CASSQVVERGQDSYEQYF
v_gene: TRBV12-3/TRBV12-4; j_gene: TRBJ2-1; CDR3aa: CASSFQGYEQFF
v_gene: TRBV20-1; j_gene: TRBJ2-1; CDR3aa: CSARDGRSGPTDEQFF
v_gene: TRBV6-5; j_gene: TRBJ1-1; CDR3aa: CASSYSRTNTEAFF